This T cell receptor beta chain was recovered during a study of blood T cell repertoires in COVID-19. The overall study: Some COVID-19 samples were acute and others convalescent; all came from the United States, Italy and Spain. PBMCs, B-cell-depleted T cells, or T cells provided the cDNA or gDNA that made up the material.

The protocol was immunoSEQ multiplex PCR, while the TCRdb copy is restricted to in-frame clones and leaves out a portion. The sample shows over 200,000 clones, around 88% of them seen only once. Germline CDR1 PRHDT, CDR2 FYEKMQ (reference sequence). Trimming cost V 3 bases and J 1 base, with 16 bases left between them. The CDR3 runs 17 residues. Clinical history reported by participants formed the basis on which cohorts were assigned. V gene TRBV13 combines with J gene TRBJ2-1; D possibly corresponds to TRBD2 (5 bases). The sequence was obtained from a woman aged 30 to 39 who had been exposed to COVID-19. The sample comprised PBMCs or T cells enriched from blood (not recorded which). The CDR3, as DNA: TGTGCCAGCAGCTTTCTCTCTCGGACTGCTTCCTACAATGAGCAGTTCTTC. Residues: CASSFLSRTASYNEQFF.